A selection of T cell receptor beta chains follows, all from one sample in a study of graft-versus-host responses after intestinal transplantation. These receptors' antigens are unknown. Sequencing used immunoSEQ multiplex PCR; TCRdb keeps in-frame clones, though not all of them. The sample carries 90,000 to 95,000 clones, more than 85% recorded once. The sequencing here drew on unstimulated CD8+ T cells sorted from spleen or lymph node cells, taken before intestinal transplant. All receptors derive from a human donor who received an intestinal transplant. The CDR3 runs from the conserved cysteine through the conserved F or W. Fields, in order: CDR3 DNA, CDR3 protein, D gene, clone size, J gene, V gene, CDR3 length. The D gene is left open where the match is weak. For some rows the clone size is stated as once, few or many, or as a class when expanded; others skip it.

TGCACCAGCAGCCCGGGACTAGCGAACACCGGGGAGCTGTTTTTT | CTSSPGLANTGELFF | - | - | TRBJ2-2 | TRBV1 | 15
TGTGCCAGCAGCGGACAGGGGGCGGGAGATACGCAGTATTTT | CASSGQGAGDTQYF | TRBD1 | - | TRBJ2-3 | TRBV9 | 14
TGTGCCAGCAGTGAAATAGTAGATGAGCAGTTCTTC | CASSEIVDEQFF | - | - | TRBJ2-1 | TRBV6-1 | 12
TGTGCCAGCAGCTTAGGGCCAGGGGGCCCTCAAAGGCCCCAGCATTTT | CASSLGPGGPQRPQHF | TRBD1 | - | TRBJ1-5 | TRBV7-6 | 16
TGTGCCAGCAGCTTAGGAGGGAACACTGAAGCTTTCTTT | CASSLGGNTEAFF | - | - | TRBJ1-1 | TRBV5-8 | 13
TGTGCCAGCAGTTATAAGGGAGATCAGCCCCAGCATTTT | CASSYKGDQPQHF | - | - | TRBJ1-5 | TRBV6-5 | 13
TGTGCCAGCAGTGGGCCCCTGGACGAGCAGTACTTC | CASSGPLDEQYF | - | once | TRBJ2-7 | TRBV28 | 12
TGTGCCAGCAGCCATGACTGGGAGACCCAGTACTTC | CASSHDWETQYF | - | - | TRBJ2-5 | TRBV7-9 | 12
TGCGCCAGCAGCTTGGGGACTAGCGGAGACAATGAGCAGTTCTTC | CASSLGTSGDNEQFF | TRBD2 | - | TRBJ2-1 | TRBV5-1 | 15
TGTGCCAGCAGCGCCAGGGGGTGGAACACTGAAGCTTTCTTT | CASSARGWNTEAFF | TRBD1 | once | TRBJ1-1 | TRBV9 | 14
TGTGCCAGCAGTGAGGACAGCTCCTACAATGAGCAGTTCTTC | CASSEDSSYNEQFF | - | - | TRBJ2-1 | TRBV6-4 | 14
TGTGCCACCACGACAGGGAATTATAATTCACCCCTCCACTTT | CATTTGNYNSPLHF | TRBD1 | once | TRBJ1-6 | TRBV15 | 14
TGTGCCAGCAGTCAGGGGGCAGATACGCAGTATTTT | CASSQGADTQYF | TRBD1 | - | TRBJ2-3 | TRBV27 | 12
TGTGCCAGCAGTCCCACCTACGAGCAGTACTTC | CASSPTYEQYF | - | - | TRBJ2-7 | TRBV28 | 11
TGTGCCAGCAGTACAGGATTTAACACTGAAGCTTTCTTT | CASSTGFNTEAFF | - | - | TRBJ1-1 | TRBV5-6 | 13
TGTGCCATCAGTGAACTAGCGGGGGCGGGGGAGCAGTTCTTC | CAISELAGAGEQFF | TRBD2 | - | TRBJ2-1 | TRBV10-3 | 14
TGTGCCAGCAGCTTAGGAGGGCTAGCGGCCTCCTACAATGAGCAGTTCTTC | CASSLGGLAASYNEQFF | TRBD2 | - | TRBJ2-1 | TRBV7-8 | 17
TGTGCCAGCAGCGTAGCTGAGACTAGTTCTGAGCAGTTCTTC | CASSVAETSSEQFF | - | - | TRBJ2-1 | TRBV9 | 14
TGCGCCAGCCGACGTCTTATCGGAGCTAGCACAGATACGCAGTATTTT | CASRRLIGASTDTQYF | - | - | TRBJ2-3 | TRBV10-2 | 16
TGCGCCAGCAGCCGCCAAGGTGTCGGGGGAGAAAATTCACCCCTCCACTTT | CASSRQGVGGENSPLHF | - | - | TRBJ1-6 | TRBV4-3 | 17
TGTGCTAGTGGTTTGGACAGGGCGGGGAACACTGAAGCTTTCTTT | CASGLDRAGNTEAFF | - | - | TRBJ1-1 | TRBV12-5 | 15
TGTGCCAGCAGTTTTACAGGGGAGACCGGGGAGCTGTTTTTT | CASSFTGETGELFF | TRBD1 | - | TRBJ2-2 | TRBV25-1 | 14
TGTGCCAGCAGTTTAGGGGCCAACACTGAAGCTTTCTTT | CASSLGANTEAFF | - | - | TRBJ1-1 | TRBV27 | 13
TGTGCCAGCAGCTGGCAGGGGGCCACTGAAGCTTTCTTT | CASSWQGATEAFF | TRBD1 | once | TRBJ1-1 | TRBV28 | 13
TGTGCCACGGGACAGTGGACCTACGAGCAGTACTTC | CATGQWTYEQYF | TRBD1 | - | TRBJ2-7 | TRBV6-1 | 12
TGTGCCACTGCATGGGGAGGCAATCAGCCCCAGCATTTT | CATAWGGNQPQHF | - | - | TRBJ1-5 | TRBV27 | 13
TGTGCCAGCAGCCCGCAGGGTTACTCTGGAAACACCATATATTTT | CASSPQGYSGNTIYF | - | - | TRBJ1-3 | TRBV13 | 15
TGTGCCAGCAGTACCTATACAGGGAGGGAGGAGACCCAGTACTTC | CASSTYTGREETQYF | - | - | TRBJ2-5 | TRBV28 | 15
TGTGCCAGCAGCTTAGGGGGCGGGAGGTCCTACGAGCAGTACTTC | CASSLGGGRSYEQYF | TRBD2 | - | TRBJ2-7 | TRBV7-3 | 15
TGTGCCAGCAGCTCCGGGGGCTACGAGCAGTACTTC | CASSSGGYEQYF | - | - | TRBJ2-7 | TRBV9 | 12
TGTGCCAGCAGCCAAGCGTTAACTATGGGCTACACCTTC | CASSQALTMGYTF | - | - | TRBJ1-2 | TRBV14 | 13
TGTGCCAGCAGTGAGGGTCCCAGCGGGAGCACCGAGCAGTACTTC | CASSEGPSGSTEQYF | TRBD2 | - | TRBJ2-7 | TRBV2 | 15
TGTGCCAGCAGCTACCTCCGGGACAGTCCCTACGAGCAGTACTTC | CASSYLRDSPYEQYF | TRBD1 | - | TRBJ2-7 | TRBV7-9 | 15
TGTGCCAGCAGCCACGGTCAGGGATCCTACGAGCAGTACTTC | CASSHGQGSYEQYF | - | - | TRBJ2-7 | TRBV6-5 | 14
TGCGCCAGCTGTACAGGGAACGGAGATACGCAGTATTTT | CASCTGNGDTQYF | - | - | TRBJ2-3 | TRBV4-1 | 13
TGCGCCAGCAGCATACAGGGCTTGGACACTGAAGCTTTCTTT | CASSIQGLDTEAFF | - | - | TRBJ1-1 | TRBV4-1 | 14
TGCGCCAGCAGCCTGACGGAACAGGAGCAGTTCTTC | CASSLTEQEQFF | - | - | TRBJ2-1 | TRBV4-1 | 12
TGTGCCAGCATTTCGCTAGCGGGAGGTTACACCGGGGAGCTGTTTTTT | CASISLAGGYTGELFF | TRBD2 | - | TRBJ2-2 | TRBV11-2 | 16
TGTGCCAGCAGCTTGGCTAGCGGGTCCTACGAGCAGTACTTC | CASSLASGSYEQYF | TRBD2 | - | TRBJ2-7 | TRBV7-8 | 14
TGTGCCAGCAGGGGGACAGGGTACACGAACACTGAAGCTTTCTTT | CASRGTGYTNTEAFF | TRBD1 | - | TRBJ1-1 | TRBV5-5 | 15
TGTGCCAGCAGTTTCAGGGAGGTCAACACCGGGGAGCTGTTTTTT | CASSFREVNTGELFF | - | once | TRBJ2-2 | TRBV6-5 | 15
TGTGCCAGTAGTACCCCCGGACAGAGGAATCAGCCCCAGCATTTT | CASSTPGQRNQPQHF | - | - | TRBJ1-5 | TRBV19 | 15
TGCGCCAGCAGCGCCTGGCCGGAGATGAACACTGAAGCTTTCTTT | CASSAWPEMNTEAFF | - | - | TRBJ1-1 | TRBV5-1 | 15
TGCGCCAGCAGCCAGGGGCGAGGAATCACAGATACGCAGTATTTT | CASSQGRGITDTQYF | - | - | TRBJ2-3 | TRBV4-3 | 15
TGTGCCAGTAGTATAGTCCCCAGGACTAGCGGTCCTACAGATACGCAGTATTTT | CASSIVPRTSGPTDTQYF | TRBD2 | - | TRBJ2-3 | TRBV19 | 18
TGTGCCAGCGGGTACCTAGGGCTAGCGGGAGAGGACGAGCAGTTCTTC | CASGYLGLAGEDEQFF | TRBD2 | - | TRBJ2-1 | TRBV28 | 16